Presented here are 3 T cell receptor beta chains from one specimen sequenced in a study of technical replicates of blood from a handful of donors. Sequenced by immunoSEQ multiplex PCR; TCRdb stores in-frame clones only, minus some. Among under 90,000 clones listed, just under 97% were seen once. Sequenced material: T cells isolated from PBMCs. These receptor sequences come from a human donor in good health.

The rearrangement joins TRBV2 to TRBJ1-3, with 7 bases fitting TRBD1. Germline CDR1 and CDR2: SNHLY and FYNNEI. V was pared by 3 bases and J by 8 bases, with 1 base of the junction left unmatched. This CDR3 is 12 amino acids long. CDR3 protein: CASSDQGDTIYF. The CDR3 region has the DNA TGTGCCAGCAGTGACCAGGGGGACACCATATATTTT.

CDR3 region: CASSYIGNTGELFF. CDR3 nucleotide sequence: TGTGCCAGCAGCTATATCGGGAACACCGGGGAGCTGTTTTTT. The J gene is TRBJ2-2, the V gene TRBV6-5; no definite D call. V lost 6 bases and J 1 base, leaving 9 bases between the germline ends. Per germline, CDR1 MNHEY and CDR2 SVGAGI. The CDR3 consists of 14 residues.

The V gene is TRBV12-1, the J gene TRBJ2-7; the DNA was not used to check the table's D call, TRBD1. TRBV12-1 is a documented pseudogene. The CDR3 covers 12 residues. CDR3 DNA sequence: TGTGCCAGCAGCCCTCACAGGTCCGAGCAGTACTTC. This encodes CASSPHRSEQYF.